This note documents a single TCR beta chain sequence. The antigen it binds to is not known. Base quality data are lacking; no much larger clone is found one base away. Using the deep immunoSEQ assay, multiplex PCR amplified TCR CDR3 regions from genomic DNA. Extracted genomic DNA from each cell subset was spread evenly across all wells of several immunoSEQ 96-well plates, with each plate serving as a replicate. For sorted subsets, roughly 190 ng of genomic DNA, equivalent to around 31,000 T cell genomes, went into each replicate PCR. Purified libraries were quantified with a Qubit 3.0 fluorometer, sized on a Bioanalyzer 2100, and re-quantified with the KAPA Library Quantification kit. Each immunoSEQ 96-well plate was sequenced on its own single-read 150-cycle Illumina NextSeq 550 flow cell. In the authors' own workflow: Because only junctional sequences without quality scores were contained in the immunoSEQ output, filtering matching that applied to full-length reads could not be performed. To assign V/J genes and CDR3, sequences were annotated using PyIR, a Python wrapper for IgBLAST v1.9, with IMGT germline references. Any read was removed if the V/J assignment was weak (E-value above 1e-6), the CDR3 was missing, or the read contained stop codons, out-of-frame junctions, or ambiguous translated residues. V3J clonotypes were defined by identical inferred V gene, J gene, and CDR3 amino acid sequence. The percentage overlap between two repertoires was calculated by dividing the number of shared unique clonotypes by the size of the smaller repertoire. Three approaches were used to assess repertoire richness: RTK rarefaction, the Chao1 estimator, and Recon v2.1 estimates of unobserved clonotypes. For all TCRbeta clonotypes obtained by the gDNA method from a few donors, generation probabilities were computed with OLGA. TCRdb carries this immuneACCESS record with in-frame sequences only. Its versions omit some clonotypes, under half of them owing to an unresolved V gene in the studies checked, with the rest unexplained. V, J and clone size are those of that table, while D and trimming were read from the DNA. This sample lists 2 million to 2.5 million clones; over 85% were detected once. The ten largest clones represent 0.3% to 0.4% of the sample.

This sample stems from a study of shared clonotypes between healthy human individuals (dated by TCRdb to 2020 to 2021). With regard to the full study: The cohort comprised a couple of women and a few men aged 18 to 49 years. Libraries were prepared and TCR repertoires were sequenced by different laboratories using diverse techniques, in order to increase sequencing depth and limit assay-specific biases. Per donor, three plates each were used for CD4 naive and CD4 memory, two for CD8 naive, and one for CD8 memory. Each donor's leukapheresis produced roughly between about 0.9 and 9.5 billion PBMCs. The study deeply sequenced blood TCR repertoires of five healthy adults to estimate repertoire size and the extent of clonotype sharing between individuals.

The donors were healthy, HIV-negative adults with no recently reported acute infections or vaccinations. Every donor was a Caucasian adult residing in Nashville, Tennessee, USA. CD4+ T cells were enriched through magnetic negative selection, after which naive cells were positively selected on CD45RA and the remaining negative fraction served as the memory subset. Blood was collected by leukapheresis, and PBMCs were isolated by Ficoll-Histopaque density gradient centrifugation and then cryopreserved in liquid nitrogen vapor phase. Analytical flow cytometry was used to check the purity and quantity of every magnetically sorted T cell population. Genomic DNA was isolated from each sorted fraction and quantified by UV absorbance on a Nanodrop 2000c. V and J are truncated by 0 bases and 2 bases respectively, leaving an intervening sequence of 13 bases. The germline V gene (reference sequence) gives CDR1 as SEHNR and CDR2 as FQNEAQ. The CDR3, from cysteine to phenylalanine, totals 17 residues. The read is trimmed to its CDR3 DNA, 51 bases read in frame from base 1.

Overall study outcomes, separate from this receptor: Pairwise subsampling led to the expectation that sequencing depth would affect the degree of clonotype sharing among donors. Compared with non-shared clonotypes, the clonotypes found in all four sorted-subset donors had higher generation probabilities. Because the study included a small number of donors, the genetic and exposure-history diversity represented was limited. Only blood was sampled, and tissue TCR repertoires likely differ from those in blood. Naive subsets generally had larger estimated clonotype richness than memory subsets did. When four donors were compared, the shared fraction of clonotypes was about 5% for naive CD4, over 3% for naive CD8, 2.3% for memory CD4, and under 0.5% for memory CD8. Even with the large sequencing depth, rarefaction of the sorted-subset datasets indicated that sequencing was incomplete.

The sequence is built from TRBV7-9 and TRBJ2-2; the D element might be TRBD1 or TRBD2, as each aligns at 5 bases. This clonotype was sampled from a man younger than 30 in good health. Some clones in this sample may be carry-over from other donors' samples. What was sequenced was naive CD4+ T cells from PBMCs. The cell subset or site label, as the study defines it: CD45RA+ positively selected. The DNA reads TGTGCCAGCAGCTTAGCCTGGGGGTTCGGCAACACCGGGGAGCTGTTTTTT. It codes for CASSLAWGFGNTGELFF.